The 3 T cell receptor beta chains below come from one sample, sequenced in a study of cytomegalovirus exposure and HLA in healthy donors. The PCR made use of 60 Vbeta and 13 Jbeta primers. Libraries were prepared by immunoSEQ multiplex PCR; TCRdb keeps only in-frame clonotypes and omits some of them. The sample contains about 160,000 clones, roughly 80% of which appear only once. The sequenced sample was PBMCs. The receptors were sampled from a man aged 30 to 39 in good health and CMV-seronegative.

This clone appeared a few times. The chain links TRBV5-1 to TRBJ1-2; 7 bases agree with TRBD1. Unmatched junction bases numbered 5, after V lost 7 bases and J lost 8 bases. Germline V CDR1 and CDR2: SGHRS, YFSETQ. This CDR3 is 11 amino acids long. Written as DNA, the CDR3 is TGCGCCAGCCGGACAGGAGGCGGCTACACCTTC. As protein: CASRTGGGYTF.

The J gene is TRBJ2-2, the V gene TRBV7-3; 11 nucleotides line up with TRBD2. There are 16 residues in the CDR3. CDR1 is SGHTA, CDR2 FQGTGA, per germline. V gave up 3 bases and J gave up 3 bases; unmatched junction bases: 3. The CDR3 spells CASSFSGGADTGELFF. DNA for the CDR3: TGTGCCAGCAGCTTTAGCGGGGGGGCCGACACCGGGGAGCTGTTTTTT.

This sequence joins TRBV15 and TRBJ2-2; 12 bases are a match to TRBD2. From germline, CDR1 is LNHNV and CDR2 YYDKDF (reference sequence). Unmatched junction bases numbered 2, after V lost 5 bases and J lost 4 bases. This CDR3 is built from 15 residues. The CDR3 region has the DNA TGTGCCACCAGCCTACTAGCGGGGGGCACCGGGGAGCTGTTTTTT. This codes for CATSLLAGGTGELFF.